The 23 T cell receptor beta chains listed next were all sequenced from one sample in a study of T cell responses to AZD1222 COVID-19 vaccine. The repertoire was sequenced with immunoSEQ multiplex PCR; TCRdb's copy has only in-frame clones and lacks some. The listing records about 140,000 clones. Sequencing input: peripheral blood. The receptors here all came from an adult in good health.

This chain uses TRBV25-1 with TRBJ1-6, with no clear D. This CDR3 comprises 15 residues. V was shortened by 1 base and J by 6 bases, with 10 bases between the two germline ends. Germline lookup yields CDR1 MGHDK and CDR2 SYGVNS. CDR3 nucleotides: TGTGCCAGCAGTGAATCGCCAGGACTTAATTCACCCCTCCACTTT. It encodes CASSESPGLNSPLHF.

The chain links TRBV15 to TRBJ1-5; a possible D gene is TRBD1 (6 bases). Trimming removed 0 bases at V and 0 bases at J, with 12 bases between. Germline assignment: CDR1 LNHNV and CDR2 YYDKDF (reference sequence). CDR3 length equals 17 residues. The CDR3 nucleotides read TGTGCCACCAGCAGAGATTTAGGGGGAAATAGCAATCAGCCCCAGCATTTT. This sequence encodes CATSRDLGGNSNQPQHF.

The CDR3 bases are TGTGCCAGCAGCCTCCTCCGCGAGGACAGGGGGCGATTCGATGGCTACACCTTC. Encoded protein: CASSLLREDRGRFDGYTF. The rearrangement uses TRBV5-6 and TRBJ1-2; 11 bases fit TRBD1. Germline CDR1 SGHDT, CDR2 YYEEEE. The CDR3 runs to 18 residues. The junction had 17 bases not matched to a gene; V was cut back by 4 bases and J by 6 bases.

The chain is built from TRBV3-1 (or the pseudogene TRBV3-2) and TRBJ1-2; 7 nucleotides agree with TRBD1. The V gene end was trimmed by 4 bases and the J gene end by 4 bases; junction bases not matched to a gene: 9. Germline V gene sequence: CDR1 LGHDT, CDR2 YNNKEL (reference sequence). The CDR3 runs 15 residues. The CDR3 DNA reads TGTGCCAGCAGCCCCCAGCTACAGGGGTTCTATGGCTACACCTTC. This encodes CASSPQLQGFYGYTF.

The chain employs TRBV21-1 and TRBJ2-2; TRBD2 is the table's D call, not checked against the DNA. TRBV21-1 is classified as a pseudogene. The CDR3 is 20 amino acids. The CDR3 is CASSKVAGLAGGSNTGELFF. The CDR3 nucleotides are TGTGCCAGCAGCAAAGTGGCCGGACTAGCGGGGGGTTCGAACACCGGGGAGCTGTTTTTT.

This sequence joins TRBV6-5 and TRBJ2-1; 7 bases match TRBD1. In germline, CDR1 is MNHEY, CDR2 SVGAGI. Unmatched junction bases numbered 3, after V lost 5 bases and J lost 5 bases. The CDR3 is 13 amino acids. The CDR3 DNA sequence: TGTGCCAGCAGTCTGACAGGGAACAATGAGCAGTTCTTC. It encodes CASSLTGNNEQFF.

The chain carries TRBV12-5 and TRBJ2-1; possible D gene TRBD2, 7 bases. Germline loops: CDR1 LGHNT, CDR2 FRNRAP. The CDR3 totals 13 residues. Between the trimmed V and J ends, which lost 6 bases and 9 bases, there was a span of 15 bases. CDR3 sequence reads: CASGYGGAGEQFF. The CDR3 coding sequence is TGTGCTAGTGGATATGGGGGGGCGGGTGAGCAGTTCTTC.

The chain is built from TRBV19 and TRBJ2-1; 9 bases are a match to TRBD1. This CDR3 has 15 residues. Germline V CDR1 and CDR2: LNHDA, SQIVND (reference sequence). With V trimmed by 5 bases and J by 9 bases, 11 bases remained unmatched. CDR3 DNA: TGTGCCAGTAGTGTTGGACAGGGGCCGCTGGTTGAGCAGTTCTTC. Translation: CASSVGQGPLVEQFF.

CDR3 protein: CAISPTGDEKLFF. CDR3 sequence (DNA): TGTGCCATCAGTCCCACTGGGGATGAAAAACTGTTTTTT. The V gene is TRBV10-3, the J gene TRBJ1-4; D is uncertain. This CDR3 has 13 amino acids. The V end lost 5 bases, the J end lost 6 bases, and 10 bases lay between the germline ends. The germline CDR1 and CDR2 sequences are ENHRY and SYGVKD.

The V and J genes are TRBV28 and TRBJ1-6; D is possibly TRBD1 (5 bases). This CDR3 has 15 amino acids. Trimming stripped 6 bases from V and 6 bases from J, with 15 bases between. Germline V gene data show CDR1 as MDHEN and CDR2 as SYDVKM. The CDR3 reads CASRKAGRPNSPLHF. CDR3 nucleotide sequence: TGTGCCAGCAGAAAAGCGGGACGTCCTAATTCACCCCTCCACTTT.

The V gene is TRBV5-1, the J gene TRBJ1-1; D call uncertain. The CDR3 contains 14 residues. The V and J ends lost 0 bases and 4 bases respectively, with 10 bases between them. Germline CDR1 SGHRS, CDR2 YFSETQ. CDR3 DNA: TGCGCCAGCAGCTTGGACTCCTGGGGCACTGAAGCTTTCTTT. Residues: CASSLDSWGTEAFF.

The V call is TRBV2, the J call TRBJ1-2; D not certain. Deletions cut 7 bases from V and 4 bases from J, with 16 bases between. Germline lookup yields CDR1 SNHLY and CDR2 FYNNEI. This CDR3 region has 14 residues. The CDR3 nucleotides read TGTGCCAGCATATGGGCAGGCGGAAGCTATGGCTACACCTTC. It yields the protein CASIWAGGSYGYTF. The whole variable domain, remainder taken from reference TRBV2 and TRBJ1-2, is EPEVTQTPSHQVTQMGQEVILRCVPISNHLYFYWYRQILGQKVEFLVSFYNNEISEKSEIFDDQFSVERPDGSNFTLKIRSTKLEDSAMYFCASIWAGGSYGYTFGSGTRLTVV.

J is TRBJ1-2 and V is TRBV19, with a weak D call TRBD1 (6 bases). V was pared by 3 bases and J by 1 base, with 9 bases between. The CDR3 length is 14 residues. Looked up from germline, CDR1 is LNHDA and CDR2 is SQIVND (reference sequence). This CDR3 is CASSIGGGNYGYTF. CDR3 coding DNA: TGTGCCAGTAGTATTGGGGGCGGTAACTATGGCTACACCTTC.

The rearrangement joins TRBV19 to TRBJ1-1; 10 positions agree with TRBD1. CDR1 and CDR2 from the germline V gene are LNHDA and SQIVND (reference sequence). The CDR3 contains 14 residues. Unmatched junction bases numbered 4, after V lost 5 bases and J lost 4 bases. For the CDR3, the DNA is TGTGCCAGTAGTCCAGGACAGGGGGGCACTGAAGCTTTCTTT. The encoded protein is CASSPGQGGTEAFF.

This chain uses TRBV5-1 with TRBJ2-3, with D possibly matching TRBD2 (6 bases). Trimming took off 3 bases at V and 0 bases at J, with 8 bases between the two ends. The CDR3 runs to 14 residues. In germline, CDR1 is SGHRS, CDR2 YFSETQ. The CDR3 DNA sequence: TGCGCCAGCAGCTCAGGGACTAGCACAGATACGCAGTATTTT. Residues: CASSSGTSTDTQYF.

This CDR3 is CASSQGGTGGSGEAFF. The CDR3 DNA reads TGTGCCAGCAGCCAAGGGGGGACAGGGGGATCCGGTGAAGCTTTCTTT. The genes are TRBV3-1 (or the pseudogene TRBV3-2) and TRBJ1-1, with TRBD1 identical over 11 bases. This CDR3 is built from 16 residues. V gave up 1 base and J gave up 7 bases; unmatched junction bases: 8. Looked up from germline, CDR1 is LGHDT and CDR2 is YNNKEL (reference sequence).

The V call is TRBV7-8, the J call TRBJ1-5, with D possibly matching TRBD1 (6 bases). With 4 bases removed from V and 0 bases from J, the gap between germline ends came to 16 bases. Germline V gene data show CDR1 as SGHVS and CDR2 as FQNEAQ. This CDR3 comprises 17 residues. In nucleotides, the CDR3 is TGTGCCAGCAGCTCCCACAGGGTACCTAATAGCAATCAGCCCCAGCATTTT. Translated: CASSSHRVPNSNQPQHF.

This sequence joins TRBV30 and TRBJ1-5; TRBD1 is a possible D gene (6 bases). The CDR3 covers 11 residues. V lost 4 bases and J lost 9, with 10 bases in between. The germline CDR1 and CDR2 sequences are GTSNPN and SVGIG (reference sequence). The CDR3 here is CAWTQGGPQHF. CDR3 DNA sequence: TGTGCCTGGACCCAAGGGGGGCCCCAGCATTTT.

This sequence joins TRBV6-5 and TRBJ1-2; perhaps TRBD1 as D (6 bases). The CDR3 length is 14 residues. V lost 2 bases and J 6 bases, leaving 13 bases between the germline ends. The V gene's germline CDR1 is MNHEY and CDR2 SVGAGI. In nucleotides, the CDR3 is TGTGCCAGCAGTTACCGCACAGGGAGTAATGGCTACACCTTC. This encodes CASSYRTGSNGYTF.

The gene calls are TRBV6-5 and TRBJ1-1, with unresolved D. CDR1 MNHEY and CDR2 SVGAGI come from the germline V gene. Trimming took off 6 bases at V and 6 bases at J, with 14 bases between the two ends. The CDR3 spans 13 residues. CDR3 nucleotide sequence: TGTGCCAGCAGCTCTGAGGTTACAGCTGAAGCTTTCTTT. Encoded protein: CASSSEVTAEAFF.

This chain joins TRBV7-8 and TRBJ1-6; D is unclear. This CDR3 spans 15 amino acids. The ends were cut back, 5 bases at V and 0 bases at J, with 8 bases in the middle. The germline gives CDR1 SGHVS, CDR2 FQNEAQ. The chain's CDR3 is CASSLRPSYNSPLHF. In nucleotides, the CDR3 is TGTGCCAGCAGCCTCCGACCCTCCTATAATTCACCCCTCCACTTT.

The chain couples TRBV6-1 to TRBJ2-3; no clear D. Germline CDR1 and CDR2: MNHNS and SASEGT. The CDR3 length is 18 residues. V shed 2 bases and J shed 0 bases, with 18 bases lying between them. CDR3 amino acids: CASSERHPRASSTDTQYF. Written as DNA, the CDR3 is TGTGCCAGCAGTGAAAGGCACCCTCGGGCCTCTAGCACAGATACGCAGTATTTT.

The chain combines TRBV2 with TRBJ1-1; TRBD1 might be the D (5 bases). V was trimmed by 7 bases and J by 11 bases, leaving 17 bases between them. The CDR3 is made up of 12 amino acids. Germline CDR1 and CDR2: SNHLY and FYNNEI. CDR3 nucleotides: TGTGCCAGCATCCCGGGGGGATATCGGGCTTTCTTT. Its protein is CASIPGGYRAFF.